These 6 T cell receptor beta chains were all obtained from the same sample, sequenced in a study of identical twins. TCRdb ran MiXCR on the 5' RACE reads and lists one entry per CDR3 protein. The table records some 1,700,000 distinct CDR3 sequences, around 33% of them present only once. Sequencing was carried out using cord blood. The receptors derive from a newborn girl in good health.

This clonotype was seen a few times. The V gene is TRBV2, the J gene TRBJ1-3; possible D gene TRBD1, 5 bases. The CDR3 is 15 amino acids. V dropped 8 bases and J dropped 0 bases, with 14 bases sitting between them. Germline V gene sequence: CDR1 SNHLY, CDR2 FYNNEI. The CDR3 here is CASQGGTDSGNTIYF. CDR3 DNA: TGTGCCAGCCAAGGCGGGACGGACTCTGGAAACACCATATATTTT.

This clonotype has more than one count but fewer than ten. The J gene is TRBJ2-7, the V gene TRBV20-1; 14 positions match TRBD2. Germline assignment: CDR1 DFQATT and CDR2 SNEGSKA (reference sequence). The V gene end was trimmed by 2 bases and the J gene end by 3 bases; junction bases not matched to a gene: 3. CDR3 length: 15 amino acids. Here the CDR3 reads CSARYGTSGSYEQYF. Written as DNA, the CDR3 is TGCAGTGCTAGATACGGGACTAGCGGGAGCTACGAGCAGTACTTC.

A few counts support this clonotype. The chain employs TRBV6-1 and TRBJ2-3; TRBD2 matches at 9 bases. The CDR3 is made up of 16 amino acids. CDR1 is MNHNS and CDR2 is SASEGT in the germline V gene. V was clipped by 10 bases and J by 2 bases; unmatched bases: 13. The CDR3 region is CATASSSGDSTDTQYF. CDR3 in DNA: TGTGCCACCGCTTCTTCTAGCGGGGATTCCACAGATACGCAGTATTTT.

V and J are TRBV7-6 and TRBJ1-1, with a possible D match to TRBD1 (5 bases). Germline loops: CDR1 SGHVS, CDR2 FNYEAQ. CDR3 length: 14 residues. V was clipped by 5 bases and J by 5 bases, with 15 bases between them. CDR3 DNA: TGTGCCAGCAGCAACCTGGGACGGGTGACTGAAGCTTTCTTT. It yields the protein CASSNLGRVTEAFF.

This clonotype appeared a few times. The V call is TRBV30, the J call TRBJ2-7; D not resolved. Germline values: CDR1 GTSNPN, CDR2 SVGIG (reference sequence). This CDR3 contains 12 residues. The V gene lost 0 bases and the J gene lost 2 bases, with 5 bases spanning the gap. The CDR3 region has the DNA TGTGCCTGGAGTGTATTGACCTACGAGCAGTACTTC. Protein: CAWSVLTYEQYF.

The V and J genes are TRBV5-1 and TRBJ2-5; D is perhaps TRBD1 (5 bases). V was trimmed by 1 base and J by 3 bases, leaving 10 bases between them. The CDR3 runs to 14 residues. Looked up from germline, CDR1 is SGHRS and CDR2 is YFSETQ. As DNA, the CDR3 is TGCGCCAGCAGCTTGATAACAGGAGAAGAGACCCAGTACTTC. Its translation is CASSLITGEETQYF. Together with reference TRBV5-1 and TRBJ2-5, the CDR3 gives the full variable domain: KAGVTQTPRYLIKTRGQQVTLSCSPISGHRSVSWYQQTPGQGLQFLFEYFSETQRNKGNFPGRFSGRQFSNSRSEMNVSTLELGDSALYLCASSLITGEETQYFGPGTRLLVL.